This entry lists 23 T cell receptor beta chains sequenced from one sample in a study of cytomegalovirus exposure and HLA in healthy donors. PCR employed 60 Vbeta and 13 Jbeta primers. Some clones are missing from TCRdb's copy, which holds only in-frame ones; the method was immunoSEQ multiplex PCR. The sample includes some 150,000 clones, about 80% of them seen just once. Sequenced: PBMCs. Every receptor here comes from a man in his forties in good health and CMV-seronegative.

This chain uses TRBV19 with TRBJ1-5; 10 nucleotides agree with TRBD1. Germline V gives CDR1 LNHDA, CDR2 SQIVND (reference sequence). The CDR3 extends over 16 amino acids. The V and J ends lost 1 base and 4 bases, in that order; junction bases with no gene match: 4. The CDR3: CASSIGGTGVNQPQHF. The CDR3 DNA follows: TGTGCCAGTAGTATAGGAGGGACAGGGGTAAATCAGCCCCAGCATTTT.

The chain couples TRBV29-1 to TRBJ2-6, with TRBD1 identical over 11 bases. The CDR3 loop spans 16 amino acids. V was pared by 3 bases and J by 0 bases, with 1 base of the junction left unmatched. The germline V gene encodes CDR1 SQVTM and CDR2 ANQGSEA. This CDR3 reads CSVEGTGGSGANVLTF. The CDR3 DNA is TGCAGCGTTGAGGGGACAGGGGGCTCTGGGGCCAACGTCCTGACTTTC.

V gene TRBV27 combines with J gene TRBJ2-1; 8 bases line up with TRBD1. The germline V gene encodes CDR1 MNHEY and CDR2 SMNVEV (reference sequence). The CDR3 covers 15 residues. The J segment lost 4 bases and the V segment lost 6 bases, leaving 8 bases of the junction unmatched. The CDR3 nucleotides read TGTGCCAGCAGACCCGACAGGGGAGGATACAATGAGCAGTTCTTC. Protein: CASRPDRGGYNEQFF.

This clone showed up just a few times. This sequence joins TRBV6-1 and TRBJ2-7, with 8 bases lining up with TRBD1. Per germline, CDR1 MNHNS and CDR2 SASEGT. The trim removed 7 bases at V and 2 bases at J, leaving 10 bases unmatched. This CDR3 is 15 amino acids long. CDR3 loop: CASTAHGQGPYEQYF. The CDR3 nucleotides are TGTGCCAGCACCGCACACGGACAGGGACCCTACGAGCAGTACTTC.

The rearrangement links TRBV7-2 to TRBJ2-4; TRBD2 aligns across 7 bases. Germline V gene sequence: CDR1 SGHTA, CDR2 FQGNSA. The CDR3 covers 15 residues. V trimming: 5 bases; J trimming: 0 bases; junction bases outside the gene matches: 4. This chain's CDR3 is CASSLPGGAKNIQYF. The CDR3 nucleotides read TGTGCCAGCAGCCTTCCGGGGGGAGCCAAAAACATTCAGTACTTC. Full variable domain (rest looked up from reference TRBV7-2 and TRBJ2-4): GAGVSQSPSNKVTEKGKDVELRCDPISGHTALYWYRQSLGQGLEFLIYFQGNSAPDKSGLPSDRFSAERTGGSVSTLTIQRTQQEDSAVYLCASSLPGGAKNIQYFGAGTRLSVL.

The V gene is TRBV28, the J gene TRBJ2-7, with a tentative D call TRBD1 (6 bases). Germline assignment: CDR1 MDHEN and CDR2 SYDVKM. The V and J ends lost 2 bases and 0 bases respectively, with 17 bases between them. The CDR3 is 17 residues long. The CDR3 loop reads CASSLAVYRAGSYEQYF. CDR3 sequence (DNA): TGTGCCAGCAGTTTAGCTGTCTACAGGGCGGGCTCCTACGAGCAGTACTTC.

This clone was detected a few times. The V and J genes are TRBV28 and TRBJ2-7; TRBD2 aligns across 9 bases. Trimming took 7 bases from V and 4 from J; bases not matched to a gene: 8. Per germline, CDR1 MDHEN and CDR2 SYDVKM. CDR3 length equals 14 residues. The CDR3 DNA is TGTGCCAGCAAGGTGGGTAGCGGGAGATACGAGCAGTACTTC. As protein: CASKVGSGRYEQYF.

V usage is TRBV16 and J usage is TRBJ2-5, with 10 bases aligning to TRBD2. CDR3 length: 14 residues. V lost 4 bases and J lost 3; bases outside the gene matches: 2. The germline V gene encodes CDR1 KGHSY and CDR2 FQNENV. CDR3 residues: CASSRTSGKETQYF. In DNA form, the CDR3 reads TGTGCCAGCAGCCGGACTAGCGGTAAAGAGACCCAGTACTTC.

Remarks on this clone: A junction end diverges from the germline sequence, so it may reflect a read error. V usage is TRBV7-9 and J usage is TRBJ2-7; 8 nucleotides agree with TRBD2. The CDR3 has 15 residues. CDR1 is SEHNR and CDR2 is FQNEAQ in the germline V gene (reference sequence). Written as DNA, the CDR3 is TGTTCCAGCAGCTTAGATCCAGCGGGAGTCGCCGAGCAGTACTTC. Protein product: CSSSLDPAGVAEQYF. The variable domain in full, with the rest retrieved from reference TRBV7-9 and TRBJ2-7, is DTGVSQNPRHKITKRGQNVTFRCDPISEHNRLYWYRQTLGQGPEFLTYFQNEAQLEKSRLLSDRFSAERPKGSFSTLEIQRTEQGDSAMYLCSSSLDPAGVAEQYFGPGTRLTVT.

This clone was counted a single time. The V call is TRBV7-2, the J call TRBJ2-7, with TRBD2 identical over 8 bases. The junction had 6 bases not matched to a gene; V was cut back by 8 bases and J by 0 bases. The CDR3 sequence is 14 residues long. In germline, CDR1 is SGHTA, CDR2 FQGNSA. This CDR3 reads CASGILADSYEQYF. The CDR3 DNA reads TGTGCCAGCGGGATACTAGCGGACTCCTACGAGCAGTACTTC.

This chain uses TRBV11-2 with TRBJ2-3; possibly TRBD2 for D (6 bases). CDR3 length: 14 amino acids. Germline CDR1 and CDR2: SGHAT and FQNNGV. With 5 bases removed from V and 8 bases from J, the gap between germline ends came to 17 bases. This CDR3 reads CASSRGELRGTQYF. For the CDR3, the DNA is TGTGCCAGCAGCCGCGGGGAACTTCGGGGTACGCAGTATTTT. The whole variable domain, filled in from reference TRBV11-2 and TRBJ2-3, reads EAGVAQSPRYKIIEKRQSVAFWCNPISGHATLYWYQQILGQGPKLLIQFQNNGVVDDSQLPKDRFSAERLKGVDSTLKIQPAKLEDSAVYLCASSRGELRGTQYFGPGTRLTVL.

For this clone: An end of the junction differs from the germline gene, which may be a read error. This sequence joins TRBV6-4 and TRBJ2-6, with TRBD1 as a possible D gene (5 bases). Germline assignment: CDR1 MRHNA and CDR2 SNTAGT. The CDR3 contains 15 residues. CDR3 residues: CASSPEHSGANGLTF. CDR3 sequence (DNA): TGTGCCAGCAGTCCCGAACACTCTGGGGCCAACGGCCTGACTTTC.

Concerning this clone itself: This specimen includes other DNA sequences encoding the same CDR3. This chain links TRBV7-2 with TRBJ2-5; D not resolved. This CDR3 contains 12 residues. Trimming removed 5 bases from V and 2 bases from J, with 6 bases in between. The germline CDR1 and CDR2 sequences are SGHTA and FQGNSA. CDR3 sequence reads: CASSPLQETQYF. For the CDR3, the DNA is TGTGCCAGCAGCCCGTTGCAAGAGACCCAGTACTTC.

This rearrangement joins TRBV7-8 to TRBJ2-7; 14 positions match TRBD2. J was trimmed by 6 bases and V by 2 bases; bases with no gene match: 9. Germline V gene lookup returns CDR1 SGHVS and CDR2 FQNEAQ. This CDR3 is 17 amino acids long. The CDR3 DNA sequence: TGTGCCAGCAGCTTACGGGTTCGACTAGCGGGAGGGGTCGAGCAGTACTTC. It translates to CASSLRVRLAGGVEQYF.

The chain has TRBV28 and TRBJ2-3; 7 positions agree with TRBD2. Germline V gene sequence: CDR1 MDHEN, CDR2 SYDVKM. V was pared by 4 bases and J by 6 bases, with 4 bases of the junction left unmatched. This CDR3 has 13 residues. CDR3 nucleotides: TGTGCCAGCAGTTACACAGCGGGGGATACGCAGTATTTT. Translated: CASSYTAGDTQYF.

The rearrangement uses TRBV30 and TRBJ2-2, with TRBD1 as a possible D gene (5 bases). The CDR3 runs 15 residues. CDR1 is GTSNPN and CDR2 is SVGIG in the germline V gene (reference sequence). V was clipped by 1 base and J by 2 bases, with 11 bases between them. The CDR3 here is CAWSAIQGNTGELFF. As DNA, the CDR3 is TGTGCCTGGAGTGCCATCCAGGGAAACACCGGGGAGCTGTTTTTT.

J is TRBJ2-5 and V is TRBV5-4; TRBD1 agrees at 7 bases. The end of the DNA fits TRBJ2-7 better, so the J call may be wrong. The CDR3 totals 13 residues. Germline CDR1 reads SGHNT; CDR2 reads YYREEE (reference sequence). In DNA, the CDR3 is TGTGCCAGCAGCTATCGACAGGGCTACGAGCAGTACTTC. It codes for CASSYRQGYEQYF.

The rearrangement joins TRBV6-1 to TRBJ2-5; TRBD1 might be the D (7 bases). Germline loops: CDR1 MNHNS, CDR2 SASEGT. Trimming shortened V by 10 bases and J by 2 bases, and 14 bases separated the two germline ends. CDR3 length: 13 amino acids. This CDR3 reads CATAGQFQETQYF. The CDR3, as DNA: TGTGCCACCGCGGGACAGTTTCAAGAGACCCAGTACTTC.

This CDR3 reads CASSPRGSGTTDTQYF. The CDR3 nucleotides are TGCGCCAGCAGCCCACGGGGTAGCGGTACCACAGATACGCAGTATTTT. This rearrangement joins TRBV5-1 to TRBJ2-3, with TRBD2 as a possible D gene (6 bases). The length of the CDR3 is 16 residues. Trimming pared 4 bases from V and 2 bases from J, leaving 17 bases between. Germline CDR1 SGHRS, CDR2 YFSETQ.

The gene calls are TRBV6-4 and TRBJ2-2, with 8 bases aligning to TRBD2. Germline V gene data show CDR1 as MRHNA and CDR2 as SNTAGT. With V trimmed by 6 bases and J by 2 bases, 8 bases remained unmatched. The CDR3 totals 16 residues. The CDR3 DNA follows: TGTGCCAGCAGGAGGGATAGCGGGGTTAACACCGGGGAGCTGTTTTTT. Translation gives CASRRDSGVNTGELFF.

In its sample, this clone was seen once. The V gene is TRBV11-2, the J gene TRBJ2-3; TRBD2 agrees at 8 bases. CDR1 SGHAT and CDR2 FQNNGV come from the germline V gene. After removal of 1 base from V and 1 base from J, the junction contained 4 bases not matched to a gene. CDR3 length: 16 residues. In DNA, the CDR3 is TGTGCCAGCAGCTTAGGGATTAGCGGGGGCACAGATACGCAGTATTTT. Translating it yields CASSLGISGGTDTQYF.

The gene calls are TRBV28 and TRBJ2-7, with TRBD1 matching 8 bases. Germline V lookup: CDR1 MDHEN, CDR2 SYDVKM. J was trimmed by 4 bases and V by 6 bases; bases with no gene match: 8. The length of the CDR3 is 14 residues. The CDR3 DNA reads TGTGCCAGCAGCCAAATGGACAGGGTTTACGAGCAGTACTTC. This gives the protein CASSQMDRVYEQYF.

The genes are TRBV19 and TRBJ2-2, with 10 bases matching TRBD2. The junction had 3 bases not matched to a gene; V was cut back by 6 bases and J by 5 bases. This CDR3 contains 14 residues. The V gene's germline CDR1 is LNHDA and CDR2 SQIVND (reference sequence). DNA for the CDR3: TGTGCCAGTAGAAAGCGGGAGGGGACCGGGGAGCTGTTTTTT. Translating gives CASRKREGTGELFF.